This T cell receptor beta chain was documented in a study of T cells in Graves' hyperthyroidism and ophthalmopathy. Regions amplified from RNA transcripts were the TCR beta CDR3 regions. HTBI primers drove first-round RT-PCR of the TCR CDR3. Each CDR3 protein is one row after TCRdb ran MiXCR on the multiplex PCR reads. Seen here are a few hundred thousand distinct CDR3 sequences, about 45% observed once, and the top ten hold just over 8%. Trimming took 3 bases from V and 3 from J, leaving 9 bases between them. The CDR3 spans 13 residues. Germline lookup yields CDR1 MNHNS and CDR2 SASEGT. The chain couples TRBV6-1 to TRBJ2-7; TRBD1 is a possible D gene (6 bases). The sample taken for sequencing was peripheral blood or thyroid tissue (not recorded which). The receptor comes from a woman between 18 and 29 years old with Graves' hyperthyroidism. CDR3 DNA: TGTGCCAGCAGTGAGATGACAGGCTACGAGCAGTACTTC. It specifies CASSEMTGYEQYF.